This T cell receptor (beta chain) was identified in a study of patients and donors after allogeneic stem cell transplantation. From germline, CDR1 is SSHAT and CDR2 FNYEAQ (reference sequence). This CDR3 has 14 residues. TCRdb reprocessed the RT-PCR reads with MiXCR, giving one entry per CDR3 protein. This table holds approximately 200,000 distinct CDR3 sequences, less than 45% found once. Turning to this clonotype: Germline is not matched at one junction end, which may reflect a read error.

The specimen sequenced was blood, either unsorted or a sorted T cell fraction (not recorded which). This chain links TRBV7-7 with TRBJ2-3; 7 positions agree with TRBD2. The sequence came from a human donor who was either an allogeneic HSCT recipient or a stem cell or donor lymphocyte infusion donor (not recorded which). It is not recorded whose cells these are; they may come from a transplant donor. DNA for the CDR3: TGTGCTAGCAGCTCAGGGAGGGGCACAGATACGCAGTATTTT. Its translation: CASSSGRGTDTQYF.